What follows describes a single T cell receptor (beta chain). Antigen: not known. These data come from a study of T cell clonotyping in hematopoietic cell transplantation. Overall study context: Recipient samples before transplant were obtained post-cytoreduction.

The V gene's germline CDR1 is MNHEY and CDR2 SMNVEV (reference sequence). The CDR3 is made up of 13 amino acids. V gave up 5 bases and J gave up 8 bases, with 12 bases separating them. Study observations and caveats: Recipient TCR diversity dropped after transplant; expanded clonotypes rose from day 30 to 180.

The time point is: recipient sample about 28 days before transplant, after cytoreduction. Recipients were bled about 28 days pretransplant and at posttransplant days 30, 100, 180. This table comes from immunoSEQ multiplex PCR, and its TCRdb copy is limited to in-frame clones, with some not included. Altogether about 7,400 clones are present, more than 75% being singletons, with the ten largest covering 5.5% to 9%. The TCR comes from a man in his sixties with acute myeloid leukemia. Some clones in this sample may be carry-over from other donors' samples. The J gene is TRBJ1-4, the V gene TRBV27; D is undetermined. Source: peripheral blood mononuclear cells, taken before stem cell transplant. The CDR3, as DNA: TGTGCCAGCAGTCTTTACTCGAGAGAAAAACTGTTTTTT. The encoded protein is CASSLYSREKLFF.